This T cell receptor beta chain was profiled in a study of shared clonotypes between healthy human individuals. Subsets obtained from CD4+ cells comprised CD45RA+ naive and CD45RA-negative memory cells. The repertoire was sequenced with immunoSEQ multiplex PCR; TCRdb's copy has only in-frame clones and lacks some. The sample includes around 1.5 million clones, nearly 99% of them seen just once. The ends were cut back, 5 bases at V and 11 bases at J, with 18 bases in the middle. The CDR3 has 14 amino acids. Germline lookup yields CDR1 LNHNV and CDR2 YYDKDF (reference sequence). Findings of the study overall: Generally, estimated richness proved larger in naive subsets than it did in memory subsets.

A note on this clone: As yet, its antigen is unknown.

The receptor was isolated from a man aged 30 to 39 in good health. The sample consisted of naive CD4+ T cells sorted from blood. Subset of the sample: CD45RA+ positively selected. The chain is built from TRBV15 and TRBJ1-4, with D possibly matching TRBD1 (6 bases). The CDR3 DNA is TGTGCCACCAGCTTAGACAGGCAAGATGCGAAACTGTTTTTT. Translating it yields CATSLDRQDAKLFF.